This TCR beta chain is drawn from a study of spatial heterogeneity in lung cancer. Study in general: There were consistently more beta-chain sequences detected than alpha-chain sequences. As counted in raw reads, each unique TCR and UMI combination appeared more than ten times on average. Study outcomes and limitations: Ubiquitous expanded tumor TCRs surfaced in blood more at resection than they did at follow-up.

Turning to this clonotype: Antigen specificity is unknown.

CDR1 is MNHNY and CDR2 is SVGAGI in the germline V gene (reference sequence). V shed 2 bases, J shed 0 bases, and the junction held 8 bases outside the gene matches. This CDR3 contains 17 residues. TCRdb independently ran MiXCR on the 5' RACE reads; one entry per CDR3 protein. Of tens of thousands of distinct CDR3 sequences listed, approximately 12% are singletons. Time point described: sample taken at primary tumor resection. Whole RNA obtained from tumor, nontumor lung or frozen PBMC underwent sequencing without sorting. The cohort: some 73 early-stage, untreated non-small cell lung cancer patients.

The sequence derives from a male donor with early-stage non-small cell lung cancer. Sequenced material: PBMCs, taken at surgery. This sequence joins TRBV6-6 and TRBJ1-2; 8 nucleotides align to TRBD1. CDR3 nucleotide sequence: TGTGCCAGCAGTTACACCGGGACAGGTGAACCTAACTATGGCTACACCTTC. It specifies CASSYTGTGEPNYGYTF.